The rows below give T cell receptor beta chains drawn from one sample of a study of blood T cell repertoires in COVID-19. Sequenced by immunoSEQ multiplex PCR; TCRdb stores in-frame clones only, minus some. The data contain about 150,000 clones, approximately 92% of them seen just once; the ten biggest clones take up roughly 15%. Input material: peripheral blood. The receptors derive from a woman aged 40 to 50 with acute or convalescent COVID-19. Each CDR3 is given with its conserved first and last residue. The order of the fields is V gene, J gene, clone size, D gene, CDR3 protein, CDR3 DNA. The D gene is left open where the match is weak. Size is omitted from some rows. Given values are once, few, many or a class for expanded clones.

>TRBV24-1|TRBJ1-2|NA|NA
CATSDLTGDYGYTF
TGTGCCACCAGTGACCTCACAGGAGACTATGGCTACACCTTC
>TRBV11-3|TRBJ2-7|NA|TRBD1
CASSHEPGQGHEQYF
TGTGCCAGCTCCCACGAGCCGGGACAGGGCCACGAGCAGTACTTC
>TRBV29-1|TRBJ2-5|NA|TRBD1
CSVGRSGQGRETQYF
TGCAGCGTCGGCCGAAGTGGACAGGGCCGGGAGACCCAGTACTTC
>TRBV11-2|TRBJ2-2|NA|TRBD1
CASSRGNRGLDGELFF
TGTGCCAGCAGCCGAGGGAACAGGGGGCTGGACGGGGAGCTGTTTTTT
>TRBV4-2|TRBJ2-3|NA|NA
CASSHRLVGTDTQYF
TGTGCCAGCAGCCACAGACTAGTGGGCACAGATACGCAGTATTTT
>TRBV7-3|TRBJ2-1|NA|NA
CASSSLTGNEQFF
TGTGCCAGCAGCTCCCTCACAGGGAATGAGCAGTTCTTC
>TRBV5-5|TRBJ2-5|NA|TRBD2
CASSPEPGLEQETQYF
TGTGCCAGCAGCCCTGAACCGGGACTAGAGCAAGAGACCCAGTACTTC
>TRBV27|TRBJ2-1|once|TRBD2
CASSLLDGREYNEQFF
TGTGCCAGCAGTTTATTAGACGGGAGGGAGTACAATGAGCAGTTCTTC
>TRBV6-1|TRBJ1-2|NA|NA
CASSEAVQGNYGYTF
TGTGCCAGCAGTGAAGCAGTGCAGGGAAACTATGGCTACACCTTC
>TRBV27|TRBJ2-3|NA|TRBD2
CASSELAGGGTDTQYF
TGTGCCAGCAGTGAACTAGCGGGGGGGGGCACAGATACGCAGTATTTT
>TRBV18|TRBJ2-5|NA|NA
CASSPLQGLNLKETQYF
TGTGCCAGCTCACCACTTCAGGGACTGAATTTAAAAGAGACCCAGTACTTC
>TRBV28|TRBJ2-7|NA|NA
CASSQDRVSYEQYF
TGTGCCAGCAGTCAAGACCGGGTCTCCTACGAGCAGTACTTC
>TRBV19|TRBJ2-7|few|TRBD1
CASSDLGTGIIYEQYF
TGTGCCAGTAGTGACCTGGGGACAGGGATAATCTACGAGCAGTACTTC
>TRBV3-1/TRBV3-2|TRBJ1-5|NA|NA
CASSQDNTEISSQHF
TGTGCCAGCAGCCAAGATAACACGGAGATTAGCTCCCAGCATTTT
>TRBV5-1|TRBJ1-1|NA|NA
CASSLGHTSVGAEAFF
TGCGCCAGCAGCTTGGGACACACTTCGGTTGGCGCTGAAGCTTTCTTT
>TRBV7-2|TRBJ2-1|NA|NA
CASSLGGLLNEQFF
TGTGCCAGCAGCTTAGGGGGACTTCTCAATGAGCAGTTCTTC
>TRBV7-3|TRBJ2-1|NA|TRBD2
CASSKRAGGTTGSYNEQFF
TGTGCCAGCAGCAAACGGGCGGGAGGAACTACCGGCTCCTACAATGAGCAGTTCTTC
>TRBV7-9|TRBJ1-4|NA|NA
CASSPPSDEKLFF
TGTGCCAGCAGCCCCCCCTCGGATGAAAAACTGTTTTTT
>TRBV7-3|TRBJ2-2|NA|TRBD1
CASIQNKGQGNTGELFF
TGTGCCAGCATCCAAAACAAGGGACAGGGAAACACCGGGGAGCTGTTTTTT
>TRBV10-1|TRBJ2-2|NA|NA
CASSGTEPFSGELFF
TGCGCCAGCAGTGGGACAGAACCCTTCTCCGGGGAGCTGTTTTTT
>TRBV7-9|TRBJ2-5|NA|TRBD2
CASRTSGQETQYF
TGTGCCAGCAGGACTAGCGGACAAGAGACCCAGTACTTC
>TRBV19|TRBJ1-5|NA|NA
CASSILVGQLGQPQHF
TGTGCCAGTAGTATATTAGTTGGACAGCTCGGTCAGCCCCAGCATTTT
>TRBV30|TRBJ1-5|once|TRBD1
CAWSVRDREGQPQHF
TGTGCCTGGAGTGTAAGGGACAGGGAAGGACAGCCCCAGCATTTT
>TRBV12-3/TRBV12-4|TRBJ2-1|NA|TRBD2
CASRRLANEQFF
TGTGCCAGCAGACGACTAGCGAATGAGCAGTTCTTC
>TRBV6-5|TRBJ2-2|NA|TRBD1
CASSRDRGHIGELFF
TGTGCCAGCAGCCGGGACAGGGGGCATATCGGGGAGCTGTTTTTT
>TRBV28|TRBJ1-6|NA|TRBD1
CASSTAQGAEGFISPLHF
TGTGCCAGCAGTACCGCCCAGGGGGCAGAGGGGTTTATTTCACCCCTCCACTTT
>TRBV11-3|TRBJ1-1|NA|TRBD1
CASSLDFRGQGEAFF
TGTGCCAGCAGCTTAGATTTCCGTGGACAGGGCGAAGCTTTCTTT
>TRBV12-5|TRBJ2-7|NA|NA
CASGLVLDRSPHEQYF
TGTGCTAGTGGTTTGGTTCTGGACAGATCCCCCCACGAGCAGTACTTC
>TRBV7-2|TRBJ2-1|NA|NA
CASSLGPYYNEQFF
TGTGCCAGCAGCTTAGGGCCTTATTACAATGAGCAGTTCTTC